This T cell receptor (beta chain) was recovered during a study of cytomegalovirus exposure and HLA in healthy donors. CDR1 and CDR2 from the germline V gene are SNHLY and FYNNEI. The CDR3 loop spans 11 amino acids. Of note for this clone: At one end the junction does not follow the germline gene, possibly because of a read error.

A multiplex PCR was run with 60 Vbeta primers and 13 Jbeta primers. Sequenced by immunoSEQ multiplex PCR; TCRdb stores in-frame clones only, minus some. The table has around 140,000 clones, about 76% seen once; the top ten hold approximately 3.8%. Sequenced: PBMCs. This TCR derives from a male donor in good health and CMV-seronegative. This chain uses TRBV2 with TRBJ2-7; D is perhaps TRBD1 (5 bases). DNA for the CDR3: TGTGCCAGCAGTCTACAGGTGGGAAAAGTTTTC. This sequence encodes CASSLQVGKVF.